Listed here are 27 T cell receptor beta chains from one sample, sequenced in a study of T-cell reconstitution after alpha-beta-depleted transplantation in children. Unique molecular identifiers were used in preparing the TCRbeta library. TCRdb itself ran the PCR reads through MiXCR, one entry per CDR3 protein. This table holds around 370,000 distinct CDR3 sequences, 9% to 12% found once. Sample: PBMCs from the stem cell graft donor, taken from the stem cell graft. All receptors derive from a human donor who donated a stem cell graft to a child with acute lymphoblastic leukemia.

This clonotype was detected only a few times. This rearrangement joins TRBV12-3 or TRBV12-4 to TRBJ2-3; D might be TRBD2 (6 bases). V lost 1 base and J 6 bases, leaving 11 bases between the germline ends. CDR3 length: 14 residues. CDR3 DNA sequence: TGTGCCAGCAGTTTAGATCTAGCGACGGATACGCAGTATTTT. Residues: CASSLDLATDTQYF.

This clonotype turned up a few times. The chain employs TRBV20-1 and TRBJ2-5; TRBD2 aligns across 9 bases. Per germline, CDR1 DFQATT and CDR2 SNEGSKA (reference sequence). The CDR3 contains 15 residues. V was clipped by 3 bases and J by 1 base; unmatched bases: 6. CDR3 bases: TGCAGTGCTAGTCCTAGCGGGATGTTCCAAGAGACCCAGTACTTC. This translates into CSASPSGMFQETQYF.

The chain combines TRBV7-9 with TRBJ2-1, with D hard to call. Germline V lookup: CDR1 SEHNR, CDR2 FQNEAQ (reference sequence). V was trimmed by 3 bases and J by 7 bases, leaving 7 bases between them. The CDR3 runs 12 residues. CDR3 in DNA: TGTGCCAGCAGCTTTTTCGCGAATGAGCAGTTCTTC. The encoded protein is CASSFFANEQFF.

Only a few counts were recorded for this clonotype. The chain is built from TRBV4-1 and TRBJ1-4, with TRBD1 matching over 7 bases. V trimming: 4 bases; J trimming: 2 bases; junction bases outside the gene matches: 10. This CDR3 comprises 17 residues. Looked up from germline, CDR1 is MGHRA and CDR2 is YSYEKL. The CDR3 sequence is CASSLQGVGGTNEKLFF. The CDR3 DNA follows: TGCGCCAGCAGCCTTCAGGGGGTAGGAGGGACTAATGAAAAACTGTTTTTT.

This clonotype was seen only a few times. The gene calls are TRBV7-9 and TRBJ2-1, with 10 bases identical to TRBD2. Germline V gene data show CDR1 as SEHNR and CDR2 as FQNEAQ (reference sequence). The V segment lost 1 base and the J segment 6 bases; nucleotides outside the gene matches: 9. This CDR3 comprises 17 residues. CDR3 in DNA: TGTGCCAGCAGCTTAGGTAGCAGAGCGGGAGGGCTCAATGAGCAGTTCTTC. It codes for CASSLGSRAGGLNEQFF.

This clonotype was seen a handful of times. V and J are TRBV28 and TRBJ1-5, with no clear D. Trimming shortened V by 5 bases and J by 4 bases, and 6 bases separated the two germline ends. Germline CDR1 is MDHEN and CDR2 is SYDVKM. The CDR3 runs to 12 residues. The CDR3 DNA follows: TGTGCCAGCAGTCTCCAAAATCAGCCCCAGCATTTT. It is translated as CASSLQNQPQHF.

A few counts support this clonotype. The chain links TRBV3-1 to TRBJ2-7, with TRBD2 matching 13 bases. The CDR3 length is 15 residues. The V gene end was trimmed by 5 bases and the J gene end by 2 bases; junction bases not matched to a gene: 3. Per germline, CDR1 LGHDT and CDR2 YNNKEL (reference sequence). CDR3 region: CASSATSGRAYEQYF. The CDR3 coding sequence is TGTGCCAGCAGCGCAACTAGCGGGAGGGCCTACGAGCAGTACTTC.

The chain recombines TRBV7-8 with TRBJ1-3, with D maybe TRBD1 (6 bases). Trimming removed 7 bases from V and 8 bases from J, with 24 bases in between. This CDR3 has 16 residues. Germline CDR1 reads SGHVS; CDR2 reads FQNEAQ. DNA of the CDR3: TGTGCCAGCATCAGGGGACGGACGATGCGCGGGTACACCATATATTTT. Protein: CASIRGRTMRGYTIYF.

This clonotype was seen at least ten times. The chain recombines TRBV6-4 with TRBJ2-3, with TRBD2 matching over 12 bases. Germline-derived CDR1 and CDR2 are MRHNA and SNTAGT. V shed 3 bases, J shed 3 bases, and the junction held 4 bases outside the gene matches. The CDR3 has 16 residues. The CDR3: CASSERLAGETDTQYF. The CDR3 DNA is TGTGCCAGCAGTGAGCGACTAGCGGGAGAGACAGATACGCAGTATTTT.

The rearrangement joins TRBV19 to TRBJ1-1; 9 bases agree with TRBD1. The V gene's germline CDR1 is LNHDA and CDR2 SQIVND (reference sequence). This CDR3 region has 14 residues. The trim removed 7 bases at V and 5 bases at J, leaving 8 bases unmatched. The CDR3 nucleotides read TGTGCCAGTACCGCCGGGACAGGGTGGACTGAAGCTTTCTTT. Translated: CASTAGTGWTEAFF.

This clonotype was seen only a few times. The genes are TRBV19 and TRBJ2-6, with 8 positions matching TRBD1. V trimming: 4 bases; J trimming: 0 bases; junction bases outside the gene matches: 8. CDR1 LNHDA and CDR2 SQIVND come from the germline V gene (reference sequence). The length of the CDR3 is 18 residues. As DNA, the CDR3 is TGTGCCAGTAGTACCGGGACAGGTGGAAGCTCTGGGGCCAACGTCCTGACTTTC. Translating it yields CASSTGTGGSSGANVLTF.

This clonotype showed up just a few times. This chain links TRBV27 with TRBJ1-1; maybe TRBD1 (6 bases). The CDR3 is made up of 14 amino acids. Germline CDR1 reads MNHEY; CDR2 reads SMNVEV (reference sequence). V lost 4 bases to trimming and J lost 8 bases, with 17 bases between them. CDR3 protein: CASSSPGQRAEAFF. CDR3 sequence (DNA): TGTGCCAGCAGTTCTCCGGGACAACGCGCGGAAGCTTTCTTT.

This clonotype occurred a few times. The rearrangement links TRBV3-1 to TRBJ2-3; 12 bases match TRBD2. The V gene end was trimmed by 6 bases and the J gene end by 2 bases; junction bases not matched to a gene: 9. CDR1 LGHDT and CDR2 YNNKEL come from the germline V gene (reference sequence). CDR3 size: 17 residues. CDR3 coding DNA: TGTGCCAGCAGTCGACTAGCGGGAGCGATTTCCACAGATACGCAGTATTTT. This translates into CASSRLAGAISTDTQYF.

This clonotype was found many times. J is TRBJ1-5 and V is TRBV9, with TRBD1 matching 7 bases. This CDR3 spans 14 amino acids. V lost 3 bases to trimming and J lost 2 bases; unmatched junction nucleotides: 2. Per germline, CDR1 SGDLS and CDR2 YYNGEE. CDR3 bases: TGTGCCAGCAGCGGCGGACAGGGCAATCAGCCCCAGCATTTT. It is translated as CASSGGQGNQPQHF.

This clonotype was seen a few times. The chain recombines TRBV3-1 with TRBJ2-4; D is uncertain. Trimming took 0 bases from V and 8 from J, leaving 20 bases between them. This CDR3 spans 17 amino acids. From germline, CDR1 is LGHDT and CDR2 YNNKEL (reference sequence). This chain's CDR3 is CASSQDRAGLNGDIQYF. The DNA for the CDR3 is TGTGCCAGCAGCCAAGACCGGGCAGGCCTAAATGGGGACATTCAGTACTTC. Together with reference TRBV3-1 and TRBJ2-4, the CDR3 gives the full variable domain: DTAVSQTPKYLVTQMGNDKSIKCEQNLGHDTMYWYKQDSKKFLKIMFSYNNKELIINETVPNRFSPKSPDKAHLNLHINSLELGDSAVYFCASSQDRAGLNGDIQYFGAGTRLSVL.

About this clonotype itself: Given a much more abundant clone one base away, this may be a read error. V gene TRBV5-1 combines with J gene TRBJ2-7; perhaps TRBD2 as D (6 bases). The CDR3 spans 14 residues. Germline lookup yields CDR1 SGHRS and CDR2 YFSETQ. The CDR3 sequence is CASSLGGGAYQQYF. CDR3 coding DNA: TGCGCCAGCAGCTTGGGTGGAGGGGCCTACCAGCAGTACTTC.

Ten or more counts support this clonotype. The chain uses TRBV20-1 and TRBJ2-1, with D uncertain. CDR3 length: 13 residues. The V and J ends lost 6 bases and 7 bases respectively, with 16 bases between them. CDR1 is DFQATT, CDR2 SNEGSKA, per germline (reference sequence). This CDR3 reads CSAPRPSFNEQFF. The CDR3 DNA sequence: TGCAGTGCACCCCGGCCTAGTTTTAATGAGCAGTTCTTC.

This clonotype was observed a few times. The rearrangement uses TRBV6-2 or TRBV6-3 and TRBJ2-1; 10 bases align to TRBD2. This CDR3 spans 15 amino acids. CDR1 is MNHEY and CDR2 is SVGEGT in the germline V gene. The junction had 9 bases not matched to a gene; V was cut back by 7 bases and J by 6 bases. DNA of the CDR3: TGTGCCAGCATCAGCAGCGGGAGGGGGTTCAATGAGCAGTTCTTC. Residues: CASISSGRGFNEQFF.

V gene TRBV27 combines with J gene TRBJ2-5; 10 nucleotides align to TRBD2. V lost 0 bases and J lost 5; bases outside the gene matches: 12. This CDR3 is built from 18 residues. Germline CDR1 reads MNHEY; CDR2 reads SMNVEV (reference sequence). The CDR3 DNA sequence: TGTGCCAGCAGTTTATCCCTAGCGGGAGTTTTTCGGGGGGAGACCCAGTACTTC. It is translated as CASSLSLAGVFRGETQYF.

V is TRBV28 and J is TRBJ2-7; D is undetermined. Germline V gene lookup returns CDR1 MDHEN and CDR2 SYDVKM. Trimming stripped 5 bases from V and 5 bases from J, with 4 bases between. The CDR3 consists of 10 residues. CDR3 DNA sequence: TGTGCCAGCAGTACCGACGAGCAGTACTTC. This gives the protein CASSTDEQYF.

This chain uses TRBV20-1 with TRBJ1-2, with 7 bases aligning to TRBD1. Germline CDR1 and CDR2: DFQATT and SNEGSKA (reference sequence). The CDR3 covers 12 residues. The trim removed 6 bases at V and 6 bases at J, leaving 7 bases unmatched. The DNA for the CDR3 is TGCAGTGCCGGGAAGGGGGCTGATGGCTACACCTTC. Protein product: CSAGKGADGYTF.

A few counts support this clonotype. The chain joins TRBV28 to TRBJ2-5; TRBD1 matches 7 bases. The V and J ends lost 3 bases and 7 bases, in that order; junction bases with no gene match: 11. CDR1 and CDR2 from the germline V gene are MDHEN and SYDVKM. CDR3 size: 15 residues. The CDR3 nucleotides read TGTGCCAGCAGTTTTCCGAATGACAGGGAAGGGACCCAGTACTTC. As protein: CASSFPNDREGTQYF.

This clonotype was found a few times. This chain uses TRBV12-3 or TRBV12-4 with TRBJ2-5, with TRBD2 matching 9 bases. V lost 3 bases and J lost 7; bases outside the gene matches: 6. The CDR3 is made up of 14 amino acids. CDR3 loop: CASSFASGDGTQYF. Here the CDR3 DNA reads TGTGCCAGCAGTTTTGCTAGCGGGGATGGGACCCAGTACTTC.

This clonotype was counted only a few times. The rearrangement links TRBV4-2 to TRBJ2-7, with 11 bases aligning to TRBD2. V trimming: 1 base; J trimming: 7 bases; junction bases outside the gene matches: 6. The CDR3 has 15 residues. CDR1 is LGHNA, CDR2 YNFKEQ, per germline. The CDR3 sequence is CASSQVLAGVGEQYF. CDR3 nucleotide sequence: TGTGCCAGCAGCCAAGTACTAGCGGGGGTGGGGGAGCAGTACTTC.

The table lists this clonotype with many counts. Written as DNA, the CDR3 is TGTGCCAGCAGTTCACAGGGTCAGGATACGCAGTATTTT. Encoded protein: CASSSQGQDTQYF. The chain links TRBV6-2 or TRBV6-3 to TRBJ2-3, with a possible D match to TRBD1 (6 bases). In germline, CDR1 is MNHEY, CDR2 SVGEGT. Trimming left V 4 bases short and J 6 bases short, with 11 bases between. This CDR3 is built from 13 residues.

This clonotype was recorded many times. This chain connects TRBV7-9 to TRBJ1-1; maybe TRBD1 (6 bases). The CDR3 has 13 amino acids. Germline V gives CDR1 SEHNR, CDR2 FQNEAQ (reference sequence). The germline V and J ends were trimmed by 5 bases and 10 bases, with 17 bases remaining between them. CDR3 sequence: CASSKPGQHIAFF. The CDR3 DNA follows: TGTGCCAGCAGCAAGCCGGGACAACACATAGCTTTCTTT.

This clonotype appeared a few times. V usage is TRBV4-3 and J usage is TRBJ2-2; 8 bases line up with TRBD1. V was pared by 1 base and J by 4 bases, with 11 bases of the junction left unmatched. The germline V gene has CDR1 LGHNA and CDR2 YSLEER. The CDR3 has 18 amino acids. CDR3 loop: CASSQVGGGTGITGELFF. The CDR3 region has the DNA TGCGCCAGCAGCCAAGTAGGTGGGGGGACAGGCATCACCGGGGAGCTGTTTTTT.